This passage covers 28 T cell receptor beta chains from one sample sequenced in a study of T-cell memory formation after mild COVID-19. TCRdb recomputed calls from the 5' RACE reads with MiXCR, one row per CDR3 protein. The data show 250,000 to 300,000 distinct CDR3 sequences, roughly 8% seen once. Sequenced: PBMCs or a T cell subset sorted from them (not recorded which). These receptors were taken from a man between 18 and 29 years old who had mild COVID-19 (a few samples of this study predate the infection). Cell type and time point are not known.

The chain links TRBV6-5 to TRBJ2-7; TRBD2 might be the D (6 bases). Germline V lookup: CDR1 MNHEY, CDR2 SVGAGI. Trimming took off 5 bases at V and 7 bases at J, with 15 bases between the two ends. The CDR3 loop spans 13 amino acids. The CDR3 DNA is TGTGCCAGCAGTAATAGCGGTTCTGGGGAGCAGTACTTC. Encoded protein: CASSNSGSGEQYF.

The chain employs TRBV4-3 and TRBJ2-7, with TRBD1 identical over 11 bases. CDR1 and CDR2 from the germline V gene are LGHNA and YSLEER. The length of the CDR3 is 17 residues. The trim removed 0 bases at V and 3 bases at J, leaving 7 bases unmatched. CDR3 coding DNA: TGCGCCAGCAGCCAAGATGTGGGGGACAGGGGGAACTACGAGCAGTACTTC. It yields the protein CASSQDVGDRGNYEQYF.

This sequence joins TRBV5-5 and TRBJ1-4; 7 bases are shared with TRBD1. Unmatched junction bases numbered 7, after V lost 4 bases and J lost 7 bases. The CDR3 spans 14 residues. Per germline, CDR1 SGHKS and CDR2 YYEKEE (reference sequence). The CDR3 spells CASSLPDRAEKLFF. The CDR3 DNA sequence: TGTGCCAGCAGCCTCCCTGACAGGGCTGAAAAACTGTTTTTT.

The chain combines TRBV3-1 with TRBJ2-2, with 14 bases lining up with TRBD2. Per germline, CDR1 LGHDT and CDR2 YNNKEL (reference sequence). The CDR3 is 18 amino acids. After removal of 4 bases from V and 3 bases from J, the junction contained 7 bases not matched to a gene. This chain's CDR3 is CASSPQGLAGAYTGELFF. CDR3 coding DNA: TGTGCCAGCAGCCCCCAGGGACTAGCGGGGGCATACACCGGGGAGCTGTTTTTT.

This clonotype was seen repeatedly, ten times or more. The CDR3 sequence is CASSHGTSGYYEQYF. CDR3 nucleotides: TGTGCCAGCAGCCATGGGACTAGCGGATACTACGAGCAGTACTTC. The chain employs TRBV5-8 and TRBJ2-7; 11 bases fit TRBD2. The CDR3 has 15 residues. The J segment lost 3 bases and the V segment lost 4 bases, leaving 6 bases of the junction unmatched. Germline values: CDR1 SGHTS, CDR2 YDEGEE.

This clonotype was observed a few times. As DNA, the CDR3 is TGCGCCAGCAGCGCCGACAGGGCGAACACTGAAGCTTTCTTT. This translates into CASSADRANTEAFF. The rearrangement uses TRBV5-1 and TRBJ1-1, with 7 bases identical to TRBD1. CDR3 length: 14 amino acids. The V gene end was trimmed by 4 bases and the J gene end by 1 base; junction bases not matched to a gene: 4. The V gene's germline CDR1 is SGHRS and CDR2 YFSETQ.

This clonotype was detected a few times. The CDR3 DNA reads TGTGCCAGCAGCTTAGATAGCGGTCGGGCGGGGGGGAAATTCGGGACCCAGTACTTC. Protein product: CASSLDSGRAGGKFGTQYF. The chain uses TRBV11-2 and TRBJ2-5; 9 nucleotides agree with TRBD2. V dropped 0 bases and J dropped 7; count of bases not matched to a gene: 18. Germline CDR1 and CDR2: SGHAT and FQNNGV. The CDR3 spans 19 residues.

J is TRBJ2-1 and V is TRBV9, with 14 bases aligning to TRBD2. The CDR3 loop spans 13 amino acids. Trimming took 4 bases from V and 14 from J; bases not matched to a gene: 5. Looked up from germline, CDR1 is SGDLS and CDR2 is YYNGEE. This chain's CDR3 is CASSPTSGGAEFF. CDR3 nucleotide sequence: TGTGCCAGCAGCCCGACTAGCGGGGGGGCCGAGTTCTTC.

This chain joins TRBV7-2 and TRBJ2-1; D perhaps matches TRBD2 (5 bases). The length of the CDR3 is 16 residues. Trimming pared 1 base from V and 8 bases from J, leaving 18 bases between. Germline V lookup: CDR1 SGHTA, CDR2 FQGNSA. CDR3 nucleotide sequence: TGTGCCAGCAGCTTAGTGGGCGGAGGAGACGGGTATGAGCAGTTCTTC. This encodes CASSLVGGGDGYEQFF.

V gene TRBV7-9 combines with J gene TRBJ2-1, with no clear D. CDR1 SEHNR and CDR2 FQNEAQ come from the germline V gene (reference sequence). V gave up 8 bases and J gave up 9 bases, with 8 bases separating them. This CDR3 has 10 amino acids. The CDR3 spells CASLGSEQFF. CDR3 in DNA: TGTGCCAGCTTGGGGTCTGAGCAGTTCTTC.

This clonotype has at least ten counts. This rearrangement joins TRBV5-1 to TRBJ2-5, with D possibly TRBD1 on 5 matching bases. The germline V gene encodes CDR1 SGHRS and CDR2 YFSETQ. This CDR3 comprises 14 residues. Trimming removed 0 bases from V and 5 bases from J, with 11 bases in between. The CDR3 region is CASSLVPGKETQYF. CDR3 coding DNA: TGCGCCAGCAGCTTGGTTCCAGGGAAGGAGACCCAGTACTTC. The variable domain in full, with the rest retrieved from reference TRBV5-1 and TRBJ2-5, is KAGVTQTPRYLIKTRGQQVTLSCSPISGHRSVSWYQQTPGQGLQFLFEYFSETQRNKGNFPGRFSGRQFSNSRSEMNVSTLELGDSALYLCASSLVPGKETQYFGPGTRLLVL.

This clonotype was counted only a few times. This chain joins TRBV12-3 or TRBV12-4 and TRBJ1-3, with 7 bases that match TRBD1. This CDR3 region has 13 residues. The junction had 3 bases not matched to a gene; V was cut back by 6 bases and J by 4 bases. This CDR3 reads CASSTGAGNTIYF. In DNA form, the CDR3 reads TGTGCCAGCAGCACAGGGGCCGGAAACACCATATATTTT.

This clonotype was recorded many times. The V gene is TRBV12-3 or TRBV12-4, the J gene TRBJ2-5; the D is unclear. Trimming cost V 3 bases and J 3 bases, with 5 bases left between them. The CDR3 covers 12 residues. This CDR3 reads CASSFEEETQYF. The CDR3 DNA is TGTGCCAGCAGTTTTGAAGAAGAGACCCAGTACTTC.

V and J are TRBV12-3 or TRBV12-4 and TRBJ2-1; D remains unclear. V was pared by 7 bases and J by 5 bases, with 15 bases between. The CDR3 totals 14 residues. CDR3 in DNA: TGTGCCAGCATCTCATACGGCGGCAACAATGAGCAGTTCTTC. As protein: CASISYGGNNEQFF.

V and J are TRBV5-1 and TRBJ2-7, with 7 bases fitting TRBD1. The CDR3 spans 15 residues. Germline CDR1 and CDR2: SGHRS and YFSETQ. With 4 bases clipped from V and 4 bases from J, the junction kept 11 bases outside the gene matches. In nucleotides, the CDR3 is TGCGCCAGCAGCCTGCTCTGGACAGGAAATTACGAGCAGTACTTC. As protein: CASSLLWTGNYEQYF.

This clonotype has only a few counts. The V call is TRBV5-1, the J call TRBJ1-6; D is ambiguous. Germline V gene data show CDR1 as SGHRS and CDR2 as YFSETQ. The CDR3 is made up of 14 amino acids. The V end lost 0 bases, the J end lost 6 bases, and 7 bases lay between the germline ends. The CDR3 here is CASSLAVGNSPLHF. CDR3 DNA: TGCGCCAGCAGCTTGGCCGTGGGTAATTCACCCCTCCACTTT.

In its sample, this clonotype was seen many times. The chain is built from TRBV20-1 and TRBJ2-5; 11 bases align to TRBD2. Germline V gene sequence: CDR1 DFQATT, CDR2 SNEGSKA (reference sequence). Unmatched junction bases numbered 6, after V lost 4 bases and J lost 2 bases. The CDR3 spans 15 residues. CDR3 bases: TGCAGTGCTATCTCGACTAGCGGGGCGCAAGAGACCCAGTACTTC. Translation: CSAISTSGAQETQYF.

This clonotype was recorded a few times. V is TRBV7-6 and J is TRBJ1-6, with TRBD1 matching over 10 bases. The CDR3 covers 18 residues. The V gene's germline CDR1 is SGHVS and CDR2 FNYEAQ. The V segment lost 2 bases and the J segment 1 base; nucleotides outside the gene matches: 5. The CDR3 here is CASSLSGQGRSYNSPLHF. The CDR3 DNA reads TGTGCCAGCAGCTTATCGGGACAGGGGAGATCCTATAATTCACCCCTCCACTTT.

This clonotype was seen many times. The chain couples TRBV7-8 to TRBJ2-5; 12 bases fit TRBD2. The CDR3 has 16 amino acids. J lost 5 bases, V lost 5 bases, and 9 bases had no gene match. The germline CDR1 and CDR2 sequences are SGHVS and FQNEAQ. CDR3 nucleotides: TGTGCCAGCAGCGAACTGCGGACTAGCGGGGTTGAGACCCAGTACTTC. Translation: CASSELRTSGVETQYF. Based on the CDR3 plus reference TRBV7-8 and TRBJ2-5, the full variable domain is GAGVSQSPRYKVAKRGQDVALRCDPISGHVSLFWYQQALGQGPEFLTYFQNEAQLDKSGLPSDRFFAERPEGSVSTLKIQRTQQEDSAVYLCASSELRTSGVETQYFGPGTRLLVL.

This chain links TRBV20-1 with TRBJ1-2; tentatively, D is TRBD1 (6 bases). The germline gives CDR1 DFQATT, CDR2 SNEGSKA (reference sequence). The CDR3 is 13 amino acids. The ends were cut back, 3 bases at V and 8 bases at J, with 16 bases in the middle. The chain's CDR3 is CSASGVTGGGYTF. The CDR3 DNA reads TGCAGTGCTAGTGGGGTCACGGGGGGCGGCTACACCTTC.

This clonotype showed up just a few times. The chain joins TRBV10-3 to TRBJ2-3, with 10 nucleotides matching TRBD1. Per the germline V gene, CDR1 is ENHRY and CDR2 is SYGVKD. J lost 4 bases, V lost 6 bases, and 7 bases had no gene match. The CDR3 covers 15 residues. CDR3 region: CAIRTGTGDADTQYF. CDR3 bases: TGTGCCATCAGAACCGGGACAGGGGACGCAGATACGCAGTATTTT.

This clonotype was seen at least ten times. The genes are TRBV5-1 and TRBJ2-3; a possible D gene is TRBD2 (6 bases). The CDR3 runs to 16 residues. CDR1 and CDR2 (germline): SGHRS, YFSETQ. Deletions cut 0 bases from V and 0 bases from J, with 11 bases between. The CDR3, as DNA: TGCGCCAGCAGCTTGGGCCGGGGGAGTAGCACAGATACGCAGTATTTT. Its translation is CASSLGRGSSTDTQYF. The full variable domain, rest sourced from reference TRBV5-1 and TRBJ2-3, is KAGVTQTPRYLIKTRGQQVTLSCSPISGHRSVSWYQQTPGQGLQFLFEYFSETQRNKGNFPGRFSGRQFSNSRSEMNVSTLELGDSALYLCASSLGRGSSTDTQYFGPGTRLTVL.

The rearrangement links TRBV5-1 to TRBJ2-3; 11 bases fit TRBD2. The CDR3 spans 16 residues. CDR1 is SGHRS and CDR2 is YFSETQ in the germline V gene. Trimming at V came to 4 bases and at J to 0 bases, leaving 4 bases not matched to a gene. The CDR3: CASSDGTSGSTDTQYF. The CDR3 nucleotides read TGCGCCAGCAGCGACGGGACTAGCGGAAGCACAGATACGCAGTATTTT.

This clonotype was detected many times. This chain connects TRBV11-2 to TRBJ2-2; D is unresolved. The CDR3 contains 13 residues. CDR1 and CDR2 from the germline V gene are SGHAT and FQNNGV. V shed 6 bases and J shed 4 bases, with 9 bases lying between them. The CDR3 here is CASSLAGTGELFF. The DNA of the CDR3 is TGTGCCAGCAGTTTGGCCGGCACCGGGGAGCTGTTTTTT.

This clonotype was seen a handful of times. The chain links TRBV9 to TRBJ2-3; TRBD2 matches at 9 bases. The CDR3 is made up of 17 amino acids. Germline CDR1 is SGDLS and CDR2 is YYNGEE. V lost 0 bases and J lost 2; bases outside the gene matches: 7. This chain's CDR3 is CASSVASPSGDTDTQYF. CDR3 nucleotide sequence: TGTGCCAGCAGCGTAGCTTCTCCTAGCGGGGACACAGATACGCAGTATTTT.

This clonotype was counted only a few times. CDR3 loop: CSAPPGLNTEAFF. CDR3 in DNA: TGCAGTGCCCCACCAGGGTTGAACACTGAAGCTTTCTTT. This chain joins TRBV20-1 and TRBJ1-1, with a weak D call TRBD1 (5 bases). The CDR3 extends over 13 amino acids. The V gene lost 6 bases and the J gene lost 0 bases, with 11 bases spanning the gap. Germline-derived CDR1 and CDR2 are DFQATT and SNEGSKA (reference sequence).

The rearrangement joins TRBV7-2 to TRBJ1-2; D uncertain. V was clipped by 2 bases and J by 7 bases, with 17 bases between them. Germline V gene lookup returns CDR1 SGHTA and CDR2 FQGNSA. The CDR3 has 15 amino acids. In nucleotides, the CDR3 is TGTGCCAGCAGCTTATCCCCCAGGCAGGCCACTGGCTACACCTTC. Encoded protein: CASSLSPRQATGYTF.

This clonotype was counted between two and nine times. This chain joins TRBV7-2 and TRBJ1-3, with TRBD1 identical over 8 bases. There are 14 residues in the CDR3. From germline, CDR1 is SGHTA and CDR2 FQGNSA. V shed 4 bases and J 5 bases; nucleotides not matched to a gene: 4. The CDR3: CASSSQGARNTIYF. CDR3 nucleotides: TGTGCCAGCAGCTCTCAGGGGGCTAGAAACACCATATATTTT.